These 2 T cell receptor beta chains share one sample of origin, sequenced in a study of glioma-infiltrating T cells (dated by TCRdb to about 2016). Reads for this sample came from an Illumina MiSeq. The iRepertoire nested amplicon-rescue multiplex PCR (arm-PCR) platform was used to amplify TCR alpha and beta CDR3 regions from RNA. Using fastp trimming at Q25 and MiXCR clonotype assembly, TCRdb reanalyzed the public sequencing data and kept in-frame beta chains. Merged by CDR3 protein, the rows form single entries marked with the most common genes and DNA. For this sample there are 300,000 to 400,000 distinct CDR3 sequences; roughly 41% appear just once. Approximately 12% of the sample belongs to the ten largest clones. Sequencing was performed on glioma tissue, nonneoplastic brain tissue, or PBMCs (not recorded which). These receptor sequences come from a human donor with low-grade glioma or glioblastoma, undergoing nonglioma brain surgery, or in good health (not recorded which).

CDR3 residues: CSAAASDRNEQFF. As DNA, the CDR3 is TGCAGCGCGGCGGCTAGCGATAGGAATGAGCAGTTCTTC. V and J are TRBV29-1 and TRBJ2-1; D may be TRBD2 (6 bases). The CDR3 is 13 residues long. Germline CDR1 SQVTM, CDR2 ANQGSEA. With 7 bases removed from V and 7 bases from J, the gap between germline ends came to 17 bases.

The chain is built from TRBV27 and TRBJ2-7, with D possibly matching TRBD1 (6 bases). V was clipped by 4 bases and J by 6 bases, with 19 bases between them. The CDR3 contains 15 residues. Germline loops: CDR1 MNHEY, CDR2 SMNVEV (reference sequence). The CDR3 region is CASSSRDRFFREQYF. The CDR3 DNA reads TGTGCCAGCAGTTCGCGCGACAGGTTTTTCCGCGAGCAGTACTTC.